The 5 T cell receptor beta chains listed next were all sequenced from one sample in a study of cytomegalovirus exposure and HLA in healthy donors (dated by TCRdb to the late 2010s). Libraries were built with the immunoSEQ multiplex PCR assay. A mixture of 60 forward primers for TCR Vbeta segments and 13 reverse primers for TCR Jbeta segments was used in the multiplex PCR. TCRdb obtained this table from immuneACCESS and retained in-frame rearrangements with V and J assigned. These tables miss some clones; where compared with another copy, unresolved V genes account for less than half of the shortfall, and the remainder is unexplained. The sample table holds 45,000 to 65,000 clones, of which roughly 73% were seen once. Around 2.5% of the sample goes to the ten largest clones. Material: PBMCs. The receptor set was obtained from a woman in her thirties or forties in good health and CMV-seropositive.

The chain carries TRBV7-9 and TRBJ2-7, with D perhaps TRBD1 (6 bases). The V and J ends lost 3 bases and 6 bases respectively, with 12 bases between them. Germline assignment: CDR1 SEHNR and CDR2 FQNEAQ (reference sequence). CDR3 length: 13 amino acids. Here the CDR3 reads CASSLTPGVEQYF. The CDR3 DNA follows: TGTGCCAGCAGCTTGACCCCAGGGGTCGAGCAGTACTTC.

This chain joins TRBV5-1 and TRBJ2-3; 8 bases map to TRBD1. Germline CDR1 SGHRS, CDR2 YFSETQ. CDR3 size: 16 residues. The J segment lost 1 base and the V segment lost 4 bases, leaving 8 bases of the junction unmatched. For the CDR3, the DNA is TGCGCCAGCAGCGCACGACAGGGGATCGGCACAGATACGCAGTATTTT. Amino acids: CASSARQGIGTDTQYF.

With regard to this clone: The identical CDR3 is also encoded by other nucleotide sequences in the sample. This chain links TRBV19 with TRBJ1-6; tentatively, D is TRBD1 (5 bases). Trimming left V 5 bases short and J 8 bases short, with 10 bases between. The CDR3 spans 13 residues. CDR1 is LNHDA and CDR2 is SQIVND in the germline V gene (reference sequence). The CDR3 nucleotides are TGTGCCAGTAGTCAGGGAAAAGATTCACCCCTCCACTTT. Protein product: CASSQGKDSPLHF.

The chain joins TRBV6-4 to TRBJ1-5, with D possibly being TRBD1 (5 bases). There are 13 residues in the CDR3. V lost 3 bases to trimming and J lost 2 bases, with 5 bases between them. CDR1 and CDR2 (germline): MRHNA, SNTAGT. CDR3 in amino acids: CASSEQGNQPQHF. The CDR3 nucleotides read TGTGCCAGCAGTGAACAGGGCAATCAGCCCCAGCATTTT.

The chain has TRBV5-6 and TRBJ1-1; 7 nucleotides line up with TRBD1. Trimming removed 6 bases from V and 8 bases from J; junction bases left unmatched: 4. Germline V lookup: CDR1 SGHDT, CDR2 YYEEEE. CDR3 length: 11 amino acids. CDR3 sequence reads: CASIGTVEAFF. In nucleotides, the CDR3 is TGTGCCAGCATAGGGACAGTCGAAGCTTTCTTT.